The clone carrying this T cell receptor (beta chain) came up many times. Its antigen is unknown. Every patient underwent thyroid surgery untreated. Per the original methods: The distant-metastasis classifier for papillary thyroid cancer was built from CDR3 differences across clinicopathological groups. TCRdb re-analyzed the PCR reads using MiXCR. TCRdb, not the original authors, processed these V and J calls. The sample consists of 72,000 or so clones, about 17% of them appearing once. The CDR3 contains 13 residues. Germline CDR1 SNHLY, CDR2 FYNNEI. The germline V and J ends were trimmed by 5 bases and 6 bases, with 14 bases remaining between them. The data were taken from a study of metastatic and nonmetastatic thyroid tumors. About the study: Thyroid patients, malignant and benign, had repertoires compared across blood and tumor or nodule tissue.

Study results and limitations: Malignant thyroid tumors reportedly had TCR beta diversity that was significantly higher than in benign nodules, in blood and tumor.

The sequenced sample consisted of blood. This clonotype was obtained from a female donor with papillary thyroid cancer or a benign thyroid nodule (not recorded which). Some clones in this sample may be carry-over from other donors' samples. J is TRBJ2-7 and V is TRBV2; D perhaps matches TRBD1 (6 bases). The DNA for the CDR3 is TGTGCCAGCAGTTTCAAACAGGGTGGCGAGCAGTACTTC. Translated, it gives CASSFKQGGEQYF. Using reference TRBV2 and TRBJ2-7 for the parts outside the CDR3, the full variable domain is EPEVTQTPSHQVTQMGQEVILRCVPISNHLYFYWYRQILGQKVEFLVSFYNNEISEKSEIFDDQFSVERPDGSNFTLKIRSTKLEDSAMYFCASSFKQGGEQYFGPGTRLTVT.